These 29 T cell receptor beta chains came from one sample sequenced in a study of cytomegalovirus exposure and HLA in healthy donors. PCR employed 60 Vbeta and 13 Jbeta primers. Repertoires were generated with immunoSEQ multiplex PCR, while TCRdb's copy carries only in-frame clones and drops some. The table records about 170,000 clones, about four fifths of them present only once. Sequences were obtained from PBMCs. Receptor source: a woman between 45 and 60 years old in good health and CMV-seronegative.

DNA for the CDR3: TGTGCCAGTAGTCCCCGATCGTCGGGGATCGGACTCAATCAGCCCCAGCATTTT. Translation: CASSPRSSGIGLNQPQHF. The rearrangement joins TRBV19 to TRBJ1-5, with D unresolved. Germline lookup yields CDR1 LNHDA and CDR2 SQIVND (reference sequence). Trimming took 5 bases from V and 3 from J, leaving 23 bases between them. CDR3 size: 18 residues. Complete variable domain (other parts from reference TRBV19 and TRBJ1-5): DGGITQSPKYLFRKEGQNVTLSCEQNLNHDAMYWYRQDPGQGLRLIYYSQIVNDFQKGDIAEGYSVSREKKESFPLTVTSAQKNPTAFYLCASSPRSSGIGLNQPQHFGDGTRLSIL.

In DNA, the CDR3 is TGTGCCAGCAGTGAGCAACGGAGGGGCTACACCTTC. Translated, it gives CASSEQRRGYTF. The chain links TRBV2 to TRBJ1-2; D gene uncertain. V dropped 3 bases and J dropped 8 bases, with 10 bases sitting between them. Germline lookup yields CDR1 SNHLY and CDR2 FYNNEI. The CDR3 has 12 amino acids.

V is TRBV4-3 and J is TRBJ2-1, with 13 bases matching TRBD2. V was pared by 3 bases and J by 3 bases, with 5 bases of the junction left unmatched. This CDR3 comprises 17 residues. Germline lookup yields CDR1 LGHNA and CDR2 YSLEER. The CDR3 DNA sequence: TGCGCCAGCAGCCAGCGACTAGCGGGGGGTCGCTACAATGAGCAGTTCTTC. Protein product: CASSQRLAGGRYNEQFF.

The chain is built from TRBV7-9 and TRBJ2-1; 10 positions match TRBD2. CDR1 is SEHNR, CDR2 FQNEAQ, per germline (reference sequence). Trimming took 0 bases from V and 6 from J; bases not matched to a gene: 5. This CDR3 has 16 residues. The CDR3 region is CASSLAPLAGSNEQFF. The CDR3 coding sequence is TGTGCCAGCAGCTTAGCGCCACTAGCGGGGAGCAATGAGCAGTTCTTC.

This chain joins TRBV5-1 and TRBJ2-2; 8 bases line up with TRBD1. Germline V CDR1 and CDR2: SGHRS, YFSETQ. This CDR3 has 19 amino acids. Germline trimming cut 2 bases from V and 0 bases from J; bases unmatched to any gene: 12. This CDR3 reads CASSLNFPGQGSNTGELFF. The CDR3 DNA reads as TGCGCCAGCAGCTTAAATTTTCCCGGACAGGGTTCGAACACCGGGGAGCTGTTTTTT. The full variable domain, its missing parts supplied by reference TRBV5-1 and TRBJ2-2, is KAGVTQTPRYLIKTRGQQVTLSCSPISGHRSVSWYQQTPGQGLQFLFEYFSETQRNKGNFPGRFSGRQFSNSRSEMNVSTLELGDSALYLCASSLNFPGQGSNTGELFFGEGSRLTVL.

This chain uses TRBV7-9 with TRBJ1-1; the match to TRBD1 covers 7 bases. CDR3 size: 15 residues. Per germline, CDR1 SEHNR and CDR2 FQNEAQ (reference sequence). After removal of 5 bases from V and 1 base from J, the junction contained 7 bases not matched to a gene. CDR3 in DNA: TGTGCCAGCAGCCAGACAGGGCGAAAGAACACTGAAGCTTTCTTT. Translated, it gives CASSQTGRKNTEAFF.

This clone has just a few counts. The chain recombines TRBV7-9 with TRBJ1-1; 11 bases are shared with TRBD1. Germline-derived CDR1 and CDR2 are SEHNR and FQNEAQ (reference sequence). The V and J ends lost 5 bases and 5 bases, in that order; junction bases with no gene match: 10. This CDR3 has 16 residues. For the CDR3, the DNA is TGTGCCAGCAGCCCAAAGGGAGGGGACAGGGGGACTGAAGCTTTCTTT. The encoded protein is CASSPKGGDRGTEAFF.

V usage is TRBV7-2 and J usage is TRBJ2-7, with 8 nucleotides matching TRBD1. Germline V gene sequence: CDR1 SGHTA, CDR2 FQGNSA. The CDR3 has 15 residues. Trimming cost V 2 bases and J 3 bases; bases outside gene matches: 6. The CDR3 DNA sequence: TGTGCCAGCAGCTTATGGGCGACAGGGGACTACGAGCAGTACTTC. Encoded protein: CASSLWATGDYEQYF.

This chain connects TRBV28 to TRBJ2-7, with TRBD1 matching over 10 bases. The germline gives CDR1 MDHEN, CDR2 SYDVKM. The V and J ends lost 4 bases and 5 bases, in that order; junction bases with no gene match: 8. The CDR3 loop spans 15 amino acids. The chain's CDR3 is CASSSSGTGENEQYF. Here the CDR3 DNA reads TGTGCCAGCAGTTCTTCCGGGACAGGGGAGAACGAGCAGTACTTC.

In this sample, this clone turned up once. This chain uses TRBV7-9 with TRBJ2-5; 7 positions agree with TRBD2. The J call may be in error: the DNA end matches TRBJ2-7 better. The CDR3 covers 17 residues. In germline, CDR1 is SEHNR, CDR2 FQNEAQ (reference sequence). CDR3 DNA: TGTGCCAGCAGTCCGGGGGGTCGGCTAGCAACCGCCTACGAGCAGTACTTC. Translating gives CASSPGGRLATAYEQYF.

The chain carries TRBV7-8 and TRBJ2-7, with 7 bases that match TRBD1. V dropped 3 bases and J dropped 3; count of bases not matched to a gene: 5. Germline V lookup: CDR1 SGHVS, CDR2 FQNEAQ. This CDR3 is built from 14 residues. The DNA of the CDR3 is TGTGCCAGCAGCTTGGGGGACAGCGACTACGAGCAGTACTTC. Encoded protein: CASSLGDSDYEQYF.

The chain is built from TRBV5-1 and TRBJ2-1; TRBD1 aligns across 7 bases. Germline assignment: CDR1 SGHRS and CDR2 YFSETQ. V was pared by 0 bases and J by 2 bases, with 2 bases of the junction left unmatched. This CDR3 spans 15 amino acids. The CDR3 loop reads CASSLGTGAYNEQFF. CDR3 nucleotide sequence: TGCGCCAGCAGCTTGGGAACAGGGGCCTACAATGAGCAGTTCTTC.

V is TRBV28 and J is TRBJ1-1; tentatively, D is TRBD1 (6 bases). V gave up 4 bases and J gave up 5 bases, with 11 bases separating them. Per the germline V gene, CDR1 is MDHEN and CDR2 is SYDVKM. CDR3 length: 13 residues. The CDR3: CASSSPGVTEAFF. The CDR3, as DNA: TGTGCCAGCAGTTCGCCAGGGGTTACTGAAGCTTTCTTT. Based on the CDR3 plus reference TRBV28 and TRBJ1-1, the full variable domain is DVKVTQSSRYLVKRTGEKVFLECVQDMDHENMFWYRQDPGLGLRLIYFSYDVKMKEKGDIPEGYSVSREKKERFSLILESASTNQTSMYLCASSSPGVTEAFFGQGTRLTVV.

This clone was counted a few times. This chain uses TRBV5-1 with TRBJ2-7; 13 bases map to TRBD2. Per the germline V gene, CDR1 is SGHRS and CDR2 is YFSETQ. V lost 3 bases to trimming and J lost 5 bases; unmatched junction nucleotides: 5. There are 15 residues in the CDR3. The CDR3 is CASSWTSGSSNEQYF. CDR3 in DNA: TGCGCCAGCAGCTGGACTAGCGGGAGTTCCAACGAGCAGTACTTC.

The chain has TRBV5-1 and TRBJ1-3, with D perhaps matching TRBD1 (5 bases). V lost 4 bases to trimming and J lost 0 bases, with 14 bases between them. The germline V gene has CDR1 SGHRS and CDR2 YFSETQ. The CDR3 has 16 residues. CDR3 nucleotides: TGCGCCAGCAGCGTAGGGACTCCCAACTCTGGAAACACCATATATTTT. Translating it yields CASSVGTPNSGNTIYF. The full variable domain, rest sourced from reference TRBV5-1 and TRBJ1-3, is KAGVTQTPRYLIKTRGQQVTLSCSPISGHRSVSWYQQTPGQGLQFLFEYFSETQRNKGNFPGRFSGRQFSNSRSEMNVSTLELGDSALYLCASSVGTPNSGNTIYFGEGSWLTVV.

This rearrangement joins TRBV6-1 to TRBJ2-6, with 7 bases fitting TRBD1. Unmatched junction bases numbered 6, after V lost 6 bases and J lost 4 bases. Looked up from germline, CDR1 is MNHNS and CDR2 is SASEGT. The CDR3 totals 15 residues. CDR3 residues: CASRPQGTGANVLTF. DNA for the CDR3: TGTGCCAGCAGACCACAGGGGACCGGGGCCAACGTCCTGACTTTC.

The chain joins TRBV27 to TRBJ2-5; D might be TRBD2 (7 bases). The J call may be faulty, since TRBJ2-7 better matches the DNA end. Germline-derived CDR1 and CDR2 are MNHEY and SMNVEV (reference sequence). This CDR3 contains 15 residues. The CDR3 spells CASRGRGTSPYEQYF. CDR3 DNA: TGTGCCAGCAGGGGGAGGGGGACGTCCCCTTACGAGCAGTACTTC.

The chain links TRBV28 to TRBJ1-1; possible D gene TRBD1, 5 bases. Per germline, CDR1 MDHEN and CDR2 SYDVKM. CDR3 size: 11 residues. The ends were cut back, 3 bases at V and 10 bases at J, with 9 bases in the middle. The CDR3 bases are TGTGCCAGCAGTTTCCGCGGGGGAGCTTTCTTT. Translating gives CASSFRGGAFF.

This clone was counted only a few times. The chain is built from TRBV5-1 and TRBJ1-2; 10 bases fit TRBD1. Germline V gives CDR1 SGHRS, CDR2 YFSETQ. The length of the CDR3 is 15 residues. Germline trimming cut 4 bases from V and 5 bases from J; bases unmatched to any gene: 8. CDR3 in DNA: TGCGCCAGCAGCGCACGACAGGGGGCAGGTTATGGCTACACCTTC. The encoded protein is CASSARQGAGYGYTF.

In its sample, this clone was seen once. The chain uses TRBV28 and TRBJ1-5; D ambiguous. Germline V gene lookup returns CDR1 MDHEN and CDR2 SYDVKM. The V and J ends lost 6 bases and 0 bases respectively, with 12 bases between them. This CDR3 region has 15 residues. This chain's CDR3 is CASSLGGISNQPQHF. CDR3 nucleotides: TGTGCCAGCAGCTTAGGAGGAATTAGCAATCAGCCCCAGCATTTT.

CDR3 nucleotides: TGTGCCAGCAGCCTCGGGACTAGCGGGAGTCAGTACGAGCAGTACTTC. As protein: CASSLGTSGSQYEQYF. The rearrangement joins TRBV7-6 to TRBJ2-7; 14 nucleotides agree with TRBD2. Germline CDR1 is SGHVS and CDR2 is FNYEAQ. Unmatched junction bases numbered 7, after V lost 5 bases and J lost 4 bases. The CDR3 contains 16 residues.

The chain employs TRBV7-2 and TRBJ2-1; 10 bases fit TRBD2. This CDR3 spans 16 amino acids. The V segment lost 7 bases and the J segment 5 bases; nucleotides outside the gene matches: 11. Germline V lookup: CDR1 SGHTA, CDR2 FQGNSA. In DNA form, the CDR3 reads TGTGCCAGCACCGTGGGGTGGACTAGCGGCAACAATGAGCAGTTCTTC. Amino acid sequence: CASTVGWTSGNNEQFF.

This clone appeared a few times. The genes are TRBV28 and TRBJ2-3, with TRBD2 as a possible D gene (6 bases). This CDR3 spans 15 amino acids. V was pared by 4 bases and J by 0 bases, with 11 bases between. Germline CDR1 reads MDHEN; CDR2 reads SYDVKM. CDR3 sequence reads: CASSWAGPSTDTQYF. The CDR3 nucleotides read TGTGCCAGCAGTTGGGCGGGGCCCAGCACAGATACGCAGTATTTT.

The chain employs TRBV29-1 and TRBJ2-3, with 13 bases lining up with TRBD2. The CDR3 is made up of 14 amino acids. Germline V gives CDR1 SQVTM, CDR2 ANQGSEA. The J segment lost 5 bases and the V segment lost 1 base, leaving 0 bases of the junction unmatched. As DNA, the CDR3 is TGCAGCGTTGAAGGACTAGCGGGAGGAGATACGCAGTATTTT. As protein: CSVEGLAGGDTQYF.

The V call is TRBV28, the J call TRBJ2-1; the D gene is possibly TRBD2 (5 bases). Germline loops: CDR1 MDHEN, CDR2 SYDVKM. The CDR3 has 14 amino acids. The V end lost 8 bases, the J end lost 5 bases, and 16 bases lay between the germline ends. The CDR3 nucleotides are TGTGCCAGCCAACAACCGACTACGGACAATGAGCAGTTCTTC. Its translation is CASQQPTTDNEQFF.

The gene calls are TRBV11-2 and TRBJ1-1; D is ambiguous. The CDR3 spans 14 residues. Germline V gene lookup returns CDR1 SGHAT and CDR2 FQNNGV. Trimming removed 4 bases at V and 2 bases at J, with 11 bases between. CDR3 in DNA: TGTGCCAGCAGCTCCCCGACAATAAACACTGAAGCTTTCTTT. Protein sequence: CASSSPTINTEAFF.

The chain carries TRBV19 and TRBJ2-7, with TRBD1 identical over 7 bases. CDR3 length equals 14 residues. With V trimmed by 5 bases and J by 4 bases, 8 bases remained unmatched. Germline assignment: CDR1 LNHDA and CDR2 SQIVND (reference sequence). The CDR3 DNA follows: TGTGCCAGTAGTGGCACCGGGACAGATTACGAGCAGTACTTC. Translated, it gives CASSGTGTDYEQYF.

The J gene is TRBJ2-5, the V gene TRBV21-1; the table's D gene call, TRBD2, was not cross checked with the DNA. TRBV21-1 is designated a pseudogene. This CDR3 has 11 amino acids. The CDR3 here is CASTPPEAQYF. The CDR3 DNA is TGTGCCAGCACCCCCCCCGAGGCCCAGTACTTC.

The V and J genes are TRBV2 and TRBJ1-1; D may be TRBD1 (5 bases). The V end was cut by 1 base, the J end by 4 bases, with 7 bases between. Germline V gene lookup returns CDR1 SNHLY and CDR2 FYNNEI. This CDR3 is 13 amino acids long. This chain's CDR3 is CASSEDRLTEAFF. The CDR3 nucleotides read TGTGCCAGCAGTGAAGACAGGCTCACTGAAGCTTTCTTT.